This TCR beta chain was sequenced during a study of cytomegalovirus exposure and HLA in healthy donors. The study's findings and limits: A missense DCLRE1C variant was associated with V- and J-gene trimming of TCR beta chains in a later analysis, and an independent cohort replicated the association.

The PCR had 60 Vbeta and 13 Jbeta primers. Data came from immunoSEQ multiplex PCR; TCRdb stores just in-frame clones and leaves some out. The sample shows some 120,000 clones, about 74% of them seen only once. The CDR3 loop spans 14 amino acids. The germline V gene has CDR1 SEHNR and CDR2 FQNEAQ (reference sequence). The V end lost 1 base, the J end lost 4 bases, and 10 bases lay between the germline ends. In the case of this clone: The antigen remains undetermined.

The receptor was isolated from a man aged 30 to 39 in good health and CMV-seropositive. The chain is built from TRBV7-9 and TRBJ1-2, with D possibly matching TRBD1 (6 bases). The sample taken for sequencing was PBMCs. The chain's CDR3 is CASSLEQGSYGYTF. The CDR3 DNA is TGTGCCAGCAGCTTAGAACAGGGTAGCTATGGCTACACCTTC.